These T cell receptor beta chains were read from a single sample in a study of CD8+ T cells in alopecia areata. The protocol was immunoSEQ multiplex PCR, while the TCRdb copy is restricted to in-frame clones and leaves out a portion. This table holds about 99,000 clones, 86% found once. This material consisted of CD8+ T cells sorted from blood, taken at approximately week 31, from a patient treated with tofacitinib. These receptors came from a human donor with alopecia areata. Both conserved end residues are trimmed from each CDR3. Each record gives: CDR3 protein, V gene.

CDR3: ASSQEAGTYEQY
V: TRBV4-1

CDR3: ASSFPGQGRGGYT
V: TRBV5-4

CDR3: ASSTRRSGANVLT
V: TRBV13

CDR3: ASSVSSGSYIGELF
V: TRBV9

CDR3: ASRDYYIDEQF
V: TRBV2

CDR3: ASSISGSTEAF
V: TRBV19

CDR3: ASSLTGRGPNYPTDTQY
V: TRBV7-3

CDR3: ASSPGQGGEKLF
V: TRBV11-2

CDR3: AISESGQEQF
V: TRBV10-3

CDR3: ASRLEAEAF
V: TRBV2

CDR3: ASSSLGNEQF
V: TRBV14

CDR3: AWSIAVDSYNEQF
V: TRBV30

CDR3: SVHDREGTDTQY
V: TRBV29-1

CDR3: ASVGTDSYEQY
V: TRBV6-1

CDR3: ASSYHSDTQY
V: TRBV6-5

CDR3: ASSAETASYEQY
V: TRBV4-1

CDR3: ASLTNTGTLGEQF
V: TRBV4-1

CDR3: SVDQGSHEQY
V: TRBV29-1

CDR3: ASSFPGTGGLEAF
V: TRBV7-9

CDR3: ASSLALEFGAYGYT
V: TRBV7-9

CDR3: ASSVVDTLTGELF
V: TRBV9

CDR3: ASSGNPRSYNEQF
V: TRBV25-1

CDR3: ASSLAGESPLH
V: TRBV7-9

CDR3: ASSQAEWEGQDTQY
V: TRBV14

CDR3: ASSLEPGLVNHEQF
V: TRBV5-1

CDR3: ASSSWTGNNEQF
V: TRBV7-7

CDR3: ASSLNRGGTEAF
V: TRBV27

CDR3: ASSAPGQGHTGELF
V: TRBV7-9

CDR3: SVVLGLGDEQY
V: TRBV29-1

CDR3: ASSDPHGSGGAYSTDTQY
V: TRBV6-1

CDR3: ASSSSGINSNQPQH
V: TRBV7-2

CDR3: ASRALQTDTQY
V: TRBV7-9

CDR3: AWENYWGYT
V: TRBV30

CDR3: SVTGHSNTGELF
V: TRBV29-1

CDR3: ASSRLAGGPTDTQY
V: TRBV14

CDR3: ASSWDGFGFYGYT
V: TRBV6-5

CDR3: SLVGLYGEQF
V: TRBV29-1

CDR3: SVSEGDTEAF
V: TRBV29-1

CDR3: ASSFVEGALTGGQY
V: TRBV5-4

CDR3: ASGGLAGAAYEQY
V: TRBV28

CDR3: ASSARKITYNEQF
V: TRBV10-1

CDR3: ASSLSGRNYGYT
V: TRBV27

CDR3: ASSVDVSSGRIAQETQY
V: TRBV18

CDR3: ASSPGTASSYEQY
V: TRBV19

CDR3: ASSARLAASTDTQY
V: TRBV7-6

CDR3: ASSGGLAGVSETQY
V: TRBV7-9

CDR3: ASSPRGLGDTQY
V: TRBV7-8

CDR3: ASSLTGNAQY
V: TRBV13

CDR3: ASRYSYGYT
V: TRBV19

CDR3: ANEGIGETQY
V: TRBV2

CDR3: ATSVDTQGNYGYT
V: TRBV15

CDR3: ASSLAPAGEAF
V: TRBV7-6

CDR3: ASSLAYFGETQY
V: TRBV7-8

CDR3: ASSLGQGAKNQPQH
V: TRBV4-1

CDR3: ASSLPGELF
V: TRBV7-9

CDR3: ASSEFHGYT
V: TRBV2

CDR3: SVEGRNTEAF
V: TRBV29-1

CDR3: ASSLPSTDTQY
V: TRBV18

CDR3: ASSPGTLEQF
V: TRBV9

CDR3: ASSKEGNTNTEAF
V: TRBV21-1